The clone carrying this T cell receptor beta chain was detected a few times. Its antigen remains unknown. Arm-PCR of CDR3 regions and iRepertoire HTBI primers were used to build TCR beta libraries. TCRdb ran MiXCR on the multiplex PCR reads and lists one entry per CDR3 protein. The profile shows 390,000 or so distinct CDR3 sequences, roughly 20% of them singletons. This entry is derived from a study of regulatory T cells in long-lasting Graves disease. Study results and limitations: The study found persistent patients shared more public clonotypes (approximately 2,700) than new patients (about 880).

Looked up from germline, CDR1 is SGHTA and CDR2 is FQGNSA. V trimming: 3 bases; J trimming: 6 bases; junction bases outside the gene matches: 14. The CDR3 is 16 residues long. Time point defined: persistent/refractory GD, antithyroid drugs over 5 years with positive TRAb. The TCR library was made from RNA extracted from PBMCs. This material consisted of peripheral blood mononuclear cells (PBMCs), taken when the disease was refractory, from a patient treated with antithyroid drugs. This chain joins TRBV7-2 and TRBJ2-7, with 7 nucleotides matching TRBD1. The clonotype comes from a woman aged 35 to 49 with Graves disease. CDR3 region: CASSFRDSERAREQYF. CDR3 DNA: TGTGCCAGCAGCTTCCGGGACAGCGAAAGGGCCCGCGAGCAGTACTTC.